This TCR beta chain was identified during a study of T cells in Graves' hyperthyroidism and ophthalmopathy. Overall study results and limits: From stable hyperthyroidism, ophthalmopathy was set apart by a 13 V-J model. Most clonotypes expanded in thyroid above 0.001 were likewise present in blood.

V lost 3 bases and J 0 bases, leaving 9 bases between the germline ends. CDR3 length: 14 amino acids. CDR1 SEHNR and CDR2 FQNEAQ come from the germline V gene (reference sequence). This clonotype was seen at least ten times. The antigen remains unidentified. TCR beta CDR3 sequences were amplified from RNA transcripts. HTBI primers were used for first-round RT-PCR of the TCR CDR3. MiXCR, run by TCRdb on the multiplex PCR reads, gives a single entry per CDR3 protein. The sample records about 740,000 distinct CDR3 sequences, around 13% being singletons. These patients, aged 18 to 65, had recently diagnosed hyperthyroidism lasting under 2 months. Patients showing uncontrolled infection, other autoimmune disease, pregnancy or lactation were ineligible.

The TCR sequence derives from a woman younger than 35 with Graves' hyperthyroidism. What was sequenced was blood. The chain carries TRBV7-9 and TRBJ2-7; possible D gene TRBD2, 5 bases. The CDR3 region has the DNA TGTGCCAGCAGCTTTCCCGGGAACTCCTACGAGCAGTACTTC. It codes for CASSFPGNSYEQYF.